The clone carrying this T cell receptor beta chain has more than one count but fewer than ten. Its matching antigen is unknown. The data originate from a study of CD8 T cells in ankylosing spondylitis. Study observations and caveats: A TCR beta motif of 8 or 9 highly homologous variants appeared characteristic of ankylosing spondylitis blood. Both synovial fluid and blood in reactive arthritis had previously been reported to carry some motif variants.

Researchers built TCR beta libraries using quantitative 5'-RACE with molecular barcodes. TCRdb used MiXCR to reprocess the 5' RACE reads, holding one entry per CDR3 protein. The data contain 200,000 to 250,000 distinct CDR3 sequences, roughly 10% of them seen just once; the ten biggest clones take up roughly 6.8%. Germline loops: CDR1 LGHNT, CDR2 FRNRAP. The CDR3 runs to 14 residues. Trimming took off 1 base at V and 2 bases at J, with 3 bases between the two ends. Sequencing used blood, either unsorted or a sorted T cell fraction (not recorded which). The chain has TRBV12-5 and TRBJ1-6; D is undetermined. This clonotype originated in a male donor with ankylosing spondylitis or in good health (not recorded which). CDR3 coding DNA: TGTGCTAGTGGTTTGGGAGCCTATAATTCACCCCTCCACTTT. This translates into CASGLGAYNSPLHF. Supplemented by reference TRBV12-5 and TRBJ1-6, the full variable domain reads DARVTQTPRHKVTEMGQEVTMRCQPILGHNTVFWYRQTMMQGLELLAYFRNRAPLDDSGMPKDRFSAEMPDATLATLKIQPSEPRDSAVYFCASGLGAYNSPLHFGNGTRLTVT.